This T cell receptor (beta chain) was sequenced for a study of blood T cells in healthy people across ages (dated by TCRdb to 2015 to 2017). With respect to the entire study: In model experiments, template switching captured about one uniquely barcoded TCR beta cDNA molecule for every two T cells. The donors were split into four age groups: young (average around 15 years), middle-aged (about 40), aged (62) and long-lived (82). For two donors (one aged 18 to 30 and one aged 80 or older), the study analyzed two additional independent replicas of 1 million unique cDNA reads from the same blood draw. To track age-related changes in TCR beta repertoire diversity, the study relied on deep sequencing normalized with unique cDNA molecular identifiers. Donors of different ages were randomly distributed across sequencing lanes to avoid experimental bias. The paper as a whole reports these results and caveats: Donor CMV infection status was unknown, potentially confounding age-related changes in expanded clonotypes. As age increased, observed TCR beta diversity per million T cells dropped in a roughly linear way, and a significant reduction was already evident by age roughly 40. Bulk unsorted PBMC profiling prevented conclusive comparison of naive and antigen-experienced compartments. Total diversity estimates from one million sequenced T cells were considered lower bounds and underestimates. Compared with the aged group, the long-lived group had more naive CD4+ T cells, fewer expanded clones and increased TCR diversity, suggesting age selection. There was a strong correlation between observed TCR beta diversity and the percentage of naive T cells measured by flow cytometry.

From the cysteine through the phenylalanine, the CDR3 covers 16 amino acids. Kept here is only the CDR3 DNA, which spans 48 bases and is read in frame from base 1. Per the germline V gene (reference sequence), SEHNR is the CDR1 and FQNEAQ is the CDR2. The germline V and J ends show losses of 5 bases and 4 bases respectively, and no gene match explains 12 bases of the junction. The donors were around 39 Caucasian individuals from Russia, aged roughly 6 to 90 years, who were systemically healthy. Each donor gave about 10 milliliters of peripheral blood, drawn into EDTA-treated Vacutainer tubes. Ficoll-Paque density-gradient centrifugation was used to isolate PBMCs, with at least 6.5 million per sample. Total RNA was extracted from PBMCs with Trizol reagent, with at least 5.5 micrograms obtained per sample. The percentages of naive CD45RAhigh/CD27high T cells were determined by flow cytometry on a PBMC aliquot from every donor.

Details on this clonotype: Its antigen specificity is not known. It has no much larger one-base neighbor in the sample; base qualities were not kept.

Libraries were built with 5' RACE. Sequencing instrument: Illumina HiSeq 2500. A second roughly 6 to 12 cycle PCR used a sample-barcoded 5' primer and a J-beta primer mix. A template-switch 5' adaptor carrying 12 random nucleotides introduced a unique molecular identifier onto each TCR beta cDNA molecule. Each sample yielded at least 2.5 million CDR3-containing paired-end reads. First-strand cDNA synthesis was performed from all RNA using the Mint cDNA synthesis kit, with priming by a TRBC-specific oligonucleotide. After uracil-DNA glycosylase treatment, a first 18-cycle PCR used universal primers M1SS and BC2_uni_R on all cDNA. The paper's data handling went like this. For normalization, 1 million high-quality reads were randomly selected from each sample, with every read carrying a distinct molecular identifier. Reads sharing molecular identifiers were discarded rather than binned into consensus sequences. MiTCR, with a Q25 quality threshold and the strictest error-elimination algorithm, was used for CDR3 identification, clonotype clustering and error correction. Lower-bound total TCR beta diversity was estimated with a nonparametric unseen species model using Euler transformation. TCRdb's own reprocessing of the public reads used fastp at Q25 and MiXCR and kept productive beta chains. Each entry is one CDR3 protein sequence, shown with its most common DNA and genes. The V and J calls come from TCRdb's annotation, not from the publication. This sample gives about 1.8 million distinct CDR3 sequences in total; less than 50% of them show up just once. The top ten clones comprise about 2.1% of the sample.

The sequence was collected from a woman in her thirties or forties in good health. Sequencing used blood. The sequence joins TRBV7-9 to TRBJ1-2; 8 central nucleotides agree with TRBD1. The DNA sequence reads TGTGCCAGCAGCCAGGGACAGGTATCCCTGTTCTATGGCTACACCTTC. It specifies CASSQGQVSLFYGYTF.